The present T cell receptor beta chain was sequenced within a study of blood T cell repertoires in COVID-19. Recruits, aged roughly 18 to 89 years, lived in roughly 22 US areas. In the authors' methods: Scientists estimated how many nucleated cells there were by amplifying reference gene primers. Clones were read by immunoSEQ multiplex PCR, and TCRdb kept only the in-frame ones, dropping some. From that table come the V and J calls and clone size; the DNA was used to work out D and trimming. In the table there are about 140,000 clones, about 75% of which are singletons. The germline V gene has CDR1 SGHRS and CDR2 YFSETQ. V was shortened by 0 bases and J by 3 bases, with 13 bases between the two germline ends. The CDR3 has 16 amino acids.

The sequenced material came from PBMCs or T cells enriched from blood (not recorded which). This clonotype originated in a woman aged 45 to 65 who had recovered from COVID-19. The chain carries TRBV5-1 and TRBJ2-1; D not certain. DNA of the CDR3: TGCGCCAGCAGCTTGGCCGTCGGCGGCATCTACAATGAGCAGTTCTTC. Residues: CASSLAVGGIYNEQFF.